This entry features one TCR beta chain sequence. Its antigen specificity is not known. No base quality values were provided; no much bigger clone lies one nucleotide off. The receptor library was made with multiplex PCR. Sequencing was carried out with an Illumina HiSeq 4000. To build TCR beta libraries, CDR3 regions were amplified by Arm-PCR using iRepertoire HTBI primers. PCR products were gel purified before sequencing. Per the source publication's procedure: Gene usage analysis of CDR3 amino acid clonotypes relied on the roughly 67 TRBV and fewer than 15 TRBJ segments identified across samples. COPE and FqMerger were used to merge filtered high-quality paired reads into contigs. BLAST was used to align contigs to the IMGT TRBV, TRBD and TRBJ reference genes, and CDR3 was defined following IMGT. Clonotypes above 0.1% frequency were classified as highly expanded clones. Shannon entropy served as the measure of repertoire diversity, while the Gini coefficient captured V-J evenness. A clonotype was considered public if more than one individual shared it. TCRdb's own reprocessing of the public reads used fastp at Q25 and MiXCR and kept productive beta chains. Here each entry gathers all rows of one CDR3 protein and keeps the most common genes and DNA. What appears here as the V and J calls and clone size reflects TCRdb's work, not the paper's. Present in this sample are roughly 500,000 distinct CDR3 sequences, 9.5% to 15% of which were seen just once. The ten most abundant clones make up over 7% of the sample.

The intended sense of this specimen's time point label: newly diagnosed GD, antithyroid drugs for less than 3 months. For both TCR sequencing and RNA sequencing, RNA was extracted from PBMCs in TRIzol. Graves' disease was diagnosed according to American Thyroid Association guidelines. Patients were recruited from an endocrinology department in Xi'an, China. Each patient gave about 8.1 milliliters of peripheral blood, collected in an EDTA anticoagulant tube. PBMCs were isolated by Ficoll Paque Plus density gradient separation without further T cell sorting. RNA quality was checked with an Agilent 2100 Bioanalyzer and agarose gel, and concentration with a NanoDrop 2000. This entry is derived from a study of regulatory T cells in long-lasting Graves disease (dated by TCRdb to the early 2020s). Study-level background: In the newly diagnosed Graves' disease group, patients had been taking antithyroid drugs for less than 3 months. This study used TCR sequencing and RNA sequencing of peripheral blood to compare persistent Graves' disease patients against newly diagnosed Graves' disease patients. The study was registered as a clinical trial and conducted in China. A total of roughly 35 samples underwent TCR sequencing: about 13 from persistent and around 20 from newly diagnosed Graves' disease patients. Overall results and qualifications from the work: Sequencing and analysis were limited to the TCR beta chain. A larger number of public clonotypes was shared among persistent patients (about 2,700) than among newly diagnosed patients (roughly 970). Compared with newly diagnosed patients, persistent Graves' disease patients had lower TCR Shannon entropy and fewer highly expanded clones, which suggests clonal expansion. As a limitation, the authors acknowledged that the small sample size may reduce accuracy. Peripheral blood alone was examined, since thyroid tissue, which constituted the primary lesion, could not be accessed.

The sample was also linked to a second study, of T cells in Graves' hyperthyroidism and ophthalmopathy. Looking at the second paper: Graves' hyperthyroidism was defined as stable when no progression to ophthalmopathy occurred over 18 months of follow-up. Hyperthyroidism patients were newly diagnosed, with disease duration under 2 months, and aged 18 to 65 years. Patients with uncontrolled infections, other autoimmune diseases, pregnancy or lactation were excluded. Diagnoses were based on clinical symptoms, serum thyroxine and TRAb, thyroid ultrasound and orbital computed tomography. For the first round of RT-PCR on the TCR CDR3, the HTBI primer set was used together with the Qiagen OneStep RT-PCR kit. Most expanded thyroid clonotypes (frequency above 0.001) were also detected in blood, suggesting blood repertoires may reflect thyroid immune responses. In cross-validation, a model built on a 13 V-J signature told ophthalmopathy apart from stable hyperthyroidism with 87.88% sensitivity and about 81% specificity, and in testing the same model reached 80%/75%. In validation, the model predicted progression to ophthalmopathy a median of about 6.5 months before onset, with about 64% sensitivity and nearly 75% specificity. To identify TCR V-J signatures that set the groups apart, the researchers used a discovery cohort of about a hundred patients, made up of around 40 with Graves' ophthalmopathy and 55 to 65 with stable Graves' hyperthyroidism. An independent validation cohort of 18 to 20 hyperthyroidism patients and 17 patients who later progressed to ophthalmopathy tested prospective prediction of ophthalmopathy. The 85 to 100 discovery patients were divided at random into training and test sets in a 7:3 ratio. In six Graves' hyperthyroidism patients, the study also compared T-cell repertoires from thyroid tissue with T-cell repertoires from blood. Once sampling was done, hyperthyroidism patients were given methimazole at a starting dose of 30 mg daily, whereas ophthalmopathy patients were given high-dose intravenous methylprednisolone. The libraries were constructed in a second round of multiplex PCR and then size-selected and purified. Sequencing of the libraries was done on an Illumina HiSeq2000 using paired-end 100 bp reads. SOAPnuke was used to process the raw data, with reads discarded if the reads contained adapters or uncalled bases, had a mean Phred below 15, or lacked an exact constant-primer or identifier match. High-quality paired reads were merged using COPE v1.2.5, and each unique nucleotide sequence was defined as a clonotype. MiTCR v1.1 was used to align the clonotypes against IMGT TRBV, TRBD and TRBJ reference segments. The analysis was restricted to V-J combinations with a frequency above 0.0001, which together covered just over 98% of the repertoires. A TCS score was defined as the ratio between F50 (clonal expansion) and ExV (chaos), using BLOSUM62-based TCRdist between CDR3 peptides within each V-J. Welch's t-statistics and random forest reduced fewer than 550 V-J features to about 13, which were used in a naive Bayes classifier (R e1071). No statistical method was used to set the sample size in advance, and investigators knew the group allocation. The paper reports TCR Vbeta CDR3 sequencing of over 120 peripheral blood samples: over 40 ophthalmopathy, over 70 hyperthyroidism and around 17 progressor patients.

The material was peripheral blood mononuclear cells (PBMCs), obtained at new diagnosis, from a patient treated with antithyroid drugs. The source of this sequence is a woman younger than 45 with Graves disease. Donor details come from another sample of the same person, matched by shared clones.

The CDR3 in this case is CASSKGRFQGAGELFF. The DNA is as follows: TGTGCCAGTAGTAAAGGGAGATTTCAGGGGGCCGGGGAGCTGTTTTTT. The rearrangement combines TRBV19 with TRBJ2-2, with 7 bases matching TRBD1. V loses 4 bases at its end and J loses 6 bases; junction bases beyond the gene matches: 11. The germline V gene encodes CDR1 LNHDA and CDR2 SQIVND (reference sequence). The cysteine opens and the phenylalanine closes a CDR3 of 16 amino acids. Only CDR3 DNA is held: 48 bases, read in frame from base 1.